Listed below are T cell receptor beta chains from one sample, sequenced in a study of blood T cell repertoires in COVID-19. TCRdb's table, derived via immunoSEQ multiplex PCR, lists solely in-frame clones and lacks some. The sample lists about 140,000 clones; 70% to 90% were seen once. Input material: PBMCs or T cells enriched from blood (not recorded which). The receptors come from a woman aged 45-60 years with acute COVID-19. The CDR3 runs from the conserved cysteine through the conserved F or W. Each record gives: CDR3 length, J gene, D gene, clone size, V gene, CDR3 DNA, CDR3 protein. D genes are given only for firm matches. Size is omitted from some rows. Given values are once, few, many or a class for expanded clones.

CDR3 length: 16; J gene: TRBJ2-7; D gene: .; clone size: .; V gene: TRBV5-1; CDR3 DNA: TGCGCCAGCAGCTTTGGTAGGGGGGGAGGATCCTACGAGCAGTACTTC; CDR3 protein: CASSFGRGGGSYEQYF
CDR3 length: 16; J gene: TRBJ2-7; D gene: .; clone size: .; V gene: TRBV3-1/TRBV3-2; CDR3 DNA: TGTGCCAGCAGCCAAGATAATAGCCTAAAGATCTACGAGCAGTACTTC; CDR3 protein: CASSQDNSLKIYEQYF
CDR3 length: 16; J gene: TRBJ2-2; D gene: .; clone size: once; V gene: TRBV5-1; CDR3 DNA: TGCGCCAGCAGCAACCAGGGAAGGATGGTGACCGGGGAGCTGTTTTTT; CDR3 protein: CASSNQGRMVTGELFF
CDR3 length: 14; J gene: TRBJ1-6; D gene: TRBD1; clone size: .; V gene: TRBV11-2; CDR3 DNA: TGTGCCAGCAGCTTTGACAGGGGGTATTCACCCCTCCACTTT; CDR3 protein: CASSFDRGYSPLHF
CDR3 length: 16; J gene: TRBJ2-3; D gene: TRBD2; clone size: .; V gene: TRBV5-1; CDR3 DNA: TGCGCCAGCAGGTCATTAGCGGGACTAGCCCCAGATACGCAGTATTTT; CDR3 protein: CASRSLAGLAPDTQYF
CDR3 length: 12; J gene: TRBJ1-4; D gene: .; clone size: few; V gene: TRBV2; CDR3 DNA: TGTGCCAGCGAGGGTTCTAATGAAAAACTGTTTTTT; CDR3 protein: CASEGSNEKLFF
CDR3 length: 14; J gene: TRBJ1-6; D gene: TRBD1; clone size: .; V gene: TRBV4-3; CDR3 DNA: TGCGCCAGCAGCCAAAGGGACAGGGGCTTCCCCCTCCACTTT; CDR3 protein: CASSQRDRGFPLHF
CDR3 length: 16; J gene: TRBJ2-2; D gene: .; clone size: .; V gene: TRBV7-8; CDR3 DNA: TGTGCCAGCAGCTTACGGCAGGGAACGAACACCGGGGAGCTGTTTTTT; CDR3 protein: CASSLRQGTNTGELFF
CDR3 length: 13; J gene: TRBJ2-5; D gene: .; clone size: once; V gene: TRBV27; CDR3 DNA: TGTGCCAGCAAATCAGGGAGGCAAGGGACCCAGTACTTC; CDR3 protein: CASKSGRQGTQYF
CDR3 length: 13; J gene: TRBJ2-3; D gene: TRBD1; clone size: once; V gene: TRBV6-1; CDR3 DNA: TGTGCCAGCAGTGAGGGGACAGGGTATACGCAGTATTTT; CDR3 protein: CASSEGTGYTQYF
CDR3 length: 16; J gene: TRBJ2-7; D gene: TRBD2; clone size: .; V gene: TRBV7-8; CDR3 DNA: TGTGCCAGCAGCCTGCGACTAGCGGGAGGCCCCTACGAGCAGTACTTC; CDR3 protein: CASSLRLAGGPYEQYF
CDR3 length: 18; J gene: TRBJ1-1; D gene: .; clone size: .; V gene: TRBV5-1; CDR3 DNA: TGCGCCAGCAGCTTGGAAAACAGGGCGGATGGAGGGAACACTGAAGCTTTCTTT; CDR3 protein: CASSLENRADGGNTEAFF
CDR3 length: 14; J gene: TRBJ1-5; D gene: .; clone size: .; V gene: TRBV27; CDR3 DNA: TGTGCCAGCAGTTCCGGGGGGCGGACTCAGCCCCAGCATTTT; CDR3 protein: CASSSGGRTQPQHF
CDR3 length: 18; J gene: TRBJ2-3; D gene: TRBD2; clone size: .; V gene: TRBV6-1; CDR3 DNA: TGTGCCAGCAGTGCCCAGGCGGGACTAGCAGCCAGCACAGATACGCAGTATTTT; CDR3 protein: CASSAQAGLAASTDTQYF
CDR3 length: 12; J gene: TRBJ2-1; D gene: .; clone size: .; V gene: TRBV4-3; CDR3 DNA: TGCGCCAGCAGCCCACAGGGTAATGAGCAGTTCTTC; CDR3 protein: CASSPQGNEQFF
CDR3 length: 13; J gene: TRBJ2-1; D gene: .; clone size: once; V gene: TRBV9; CDR3 DNA: TGTGCCAGCAGCGCTCGTTCCGGCAATGAGCAGTTCTTC; CDR3 protein: CASSARSGNEQFF
CDR3 length: 16; J gene: TRBJ2-6; D gene: .; clone size: .; V gene: TRBV19; CDR3 DNA: TGTGCCAGTAGTATACGACTGGTCTCTGGGGCCAACGTCCTGACTTTC; CDR3 protein: CASSIRLVSGANVLTF
CDR3 length: 17; J gene: TRBJ2-5; D gene: .; clone size: .; V gene: TRBV5-1; CDR3 DNA: TGCGCCAGCAGCTTGGTGCCCCCGGGACTTGCCGACCAGACCCAGTACTTC; CDR3 protein: CASSLVPPGLADQTQYF